This T cell receptor beta chain comes out of a study of blood T cell repertoires in COVID-19. This CDR3 has 15 residues. CDR1 SGHVS and CDR2 FQNEAQ come from the germline V gene. The V gene end was trimmed by 5 bases and the J gene end by 3 bases; junction bases not matched to a gene: 10. TCRdb keeps only in-frame clones here, not all; method: immunoSEQ multiplex PCR. The sample holds 200,000 to 250,000 clones; around 84% are singletons and the top ten take 18%. This clone was seen only once. The chain is built from TRBV7-8 and TRBJ2-7; 7 bases match TRBD1. This TCR derives from a woman of 80 years or more with active or convalescent COVID-19. Material for sequencing was peripheral blood. CDR3 loop: CASSRDWTGYYEQYF. CDR3 DNA sequence: TGTGCCAGCAGCCGAGATTGGACAGGCTACTACGAGCAGTACTTC.